Shown below are 8 T cell receptor beta chains from a single sample sequenced in a study of T-cell memory formation after mild COVID-19. From the 5' RACE reads, TCRdb called clonotypes with MiXCR, one entry per CDR3 protein. The table lists fewer than 250,000 distinct CDR3 sequences, 27% of them singletons. The sequenced material came from PBMCs or a T cell subset sorted from them (not recorded which). The receptors were gathered from an adult woman who had mild COVID-19 (a few samples of this study predate the infection). Cell type and time point are not known.

This clonotype was seen at least ten times. The genes are TRBV11-2 and TRBJ2-4; the match to TRBD2 covers 8 bases. The CDR3 loop spans 14 amino acids. Germline assignment: CDR1 SGHAT and CDR2 FQNNGV. J lost 9 bases, V lost 2 bases, and 6 bases had no gene match. DNA for the CDR3: TGTGCCAGCAGCTTAAACCCGGGAGGGCCCATTCAGTACTTC. The encoded protein is CASSLNPGGPIQYF.

Only a few counts were recorded for this clonotype. The chain couples TRBV5-1 to TRBJ2-7; 7 positions match TRBD1. This CDR3 comprises 12 residues. The junction had 3 bases not matched to a gene; V was cut back by 4 bases and J by 5 bases. The germline gives CDR1 SGHRS, CDR2 YFSETQ. The CDR3 bases are TGCGCCAGCAGCCCAGGACAGGACGAGCAGTACTTC. This gives the protein CASSPGQDEQYF. Using reference TRBV5-1 and TRBJ2-7 for the parts outside the CDR3, the full variable domain is KAGVTQTPRYLIKTRGQQVTLSCSPISGHRSVSWYQQTPGQGLQFLFEYFSETQRNKGNFPGRFSGRQFSNSRSEMNVSTLELGDSALYLCASSPGQDEQYFGPGTRLTVT.

The chain employs TRBV18 and TRBJ2-7; D remains unclear. CDR3 length: 13 residues. CDR1 is KGHSH, CDR2 LQKENI, per germline. V was pared by 1 base and J by 3 bases, with 7 bases between. The CDR3 spells CASSPLGNYEQYF. The CDR3 nucleotides are TGTGCCAGCTCACCACTCGGAAACTACGAGCAGTACTTC.

A few counts support this clonotype. This rearrangement joins TRBV27 to TRBJ2-7; D might be TRBD2 (6 bases). The germline gives CDR1 MNHEY, CDR2 SMNVEV (reference sequence). V was clipped by 5 bases and J by 7 bases, with 18 bases between them. CDR3 size: 14 residues. CDR3 nucleotide sequence: TGTGCCAGCAGTCTCATTCGGGAGACTCGGGAGCAGTACTTC. Translation: CASSLIRETREQYF.

This chain connects TRBV18 to TRBJ1-5; TRBD1 matches at 8 bases. CDR3 length: 15 residues. V trimming: 5 bases; J trimming: 3 bases; junction bases outside the gene matches: 6. From germline, CDR1 is KGHSH and CDR2 LQKENI. CDR3 bases: TGTGCCAGCTCAACCGTGACAGGGGTCAATCAGCCCCAGCATTTT. Amino acids: CASSTVTGVNQPQHF.

V gene TRBV3-1 combines with J gene TRBJ2-7, with 12 nucleotides matching TRBD1. Per germline, CDR1 LGHDT and CDR2 YNNKEL (reference sequence). Trimming removed 3 bases from V and 7 bases from J; junction bases left unmatched: 4. The CDR3 extends over 14 amino acids. DNA of the CDR3: TGTGCCAGCAGCCAGGGACAGGGGGCAAGAGAGCAGTACTTC. It encodes CASSQGQGAREQYF.

The chain employs TRBV12-3 or TRBV12-4 and TRBJ2-2, with TRBD1 matching over 10 bases. V gave up 6 bases and J gave up 7 bases; unmatched junction bases: 8. CDR3 length equals 15 residues. The CDR3, as DNA: TGTGCCAGCAGATTCCCGGGACAGGGGAGCGGGGAGCTGTTTTTT. Translation gives CASRFPGQGSGELFF.

The V and J genes are TRBV11-1 and TRBJ2-1; maybe TRBD2 (5 bases). V lost 5 bases and J 8 bases, leaving 22 bases between the germline ends. The CDR3 extends over 16 amino acids. Germline values: CDR1 SGHAT, CDR2 FQDESV (reference sequence). The CDR3 region has the DNA TGTGCCAGCAGCCTAAAGCGGATACCTCTTTTTGATGAGCAGTTCTTC. Residues: CASSLKRIPLFDEQFF.